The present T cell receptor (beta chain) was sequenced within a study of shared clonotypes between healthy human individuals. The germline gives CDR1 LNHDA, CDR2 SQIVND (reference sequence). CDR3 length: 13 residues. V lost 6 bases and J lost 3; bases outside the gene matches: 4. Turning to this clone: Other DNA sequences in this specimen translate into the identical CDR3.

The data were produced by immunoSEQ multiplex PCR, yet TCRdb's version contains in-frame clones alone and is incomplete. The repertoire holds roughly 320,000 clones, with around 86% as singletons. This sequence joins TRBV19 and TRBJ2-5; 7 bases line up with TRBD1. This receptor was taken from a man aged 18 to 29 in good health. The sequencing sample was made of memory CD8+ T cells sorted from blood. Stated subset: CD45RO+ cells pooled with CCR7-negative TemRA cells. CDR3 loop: CASSLDREETQYF. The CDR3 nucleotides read TGTGCCAGTAGCCTTGACAGGGAAGAGACCCAGTACTTC.